What follows describes a single TCR beta chain. The data derive from a study of blood T cell repertoires in COVID-19. Study-level information: Material from acute and convalescent COVID-19 was sourced from the United States, Italy and Spain. The analysed material was cDNA or gDNA that came from T cells, B-cell-depleted T cells, or PBMCs.

Authors' processing steps: Estimation of nucleated cell counts was performed using reference gene primer amplification. Only in-frame clones appear in the TCRdb table, and some are missing; sequencing was by immunoSEQ multiplex PCR. From that table come the V and J calls and clone size; the DNA was used to work out D and trimming. Of around 270,000 clones in the sample, about 86% were seen once. Germline CDR1 is LNHDA and CDR2 is SQIVND (reference sequence). With V trimmed by 3 bases and J by 5 bases, 8 bases remained unmatched. The CDR3 runs 16 residues. The sequenced sample consisted of peripheral blood. This chain connects TRBV19 to TRBJ2-5; the match to TRBD1 covers 11 bases. The sequence was obtained from a man aged 25-40 years with active or convalescent COVID-19. CDR3 nucleotides: TGTGCCAGTAGTATGGGGGGGACAGGGGGGGCGGAGACCCAGTACTTC. Encoded protein: CASSMGGTGGAETQYF.